This T cell receptor beta chain stems from a study of T cells in Graves' hyperthyroidism and ophthalmopathy (dated by TCRdb to between 2019 and 2020). For the wider study: Peripheral blood samples were taken at the time of initial diagnosis, prior to any treatment. To identify TCR V-J signatures that set the groups apart, the researchers used a discovery cohort of about a hundred patients, made up of around 40 with Graves' ophthalmopathy and 55 to 65 with stable Graves' hyperthyroidism. Whether ophthalmopathy could be predicted prospectively was tested in an independent validation cohort made up of roughly 19 hyperthyroidism patients plus 17 patients who later progressed to ophthalmopathy. In roughly six Graves' hyperthyroidism patients, the study also compared T-cell repertoires from thyroid tissue with T-cell repertoires from blood. For training and testing, the roughly 100 patients in the discovery cohort were randomly divided in a 7:3 ratio. According to the paper, TCR Vbeta CDR3 sequencing was carried out on 135 peripheral blood samples, which came from 40 to 45 ophthalmopathy, around 75 hyperthyroidism and around 17 progressor patients. Following sampling, methimazole starting at 30 mg daily was given to hyperthyroidism patients, and high-dose intravenous methylprednisolone was given to ophthalmopathy patients. Study-wide findings and limitations: Most expanded thyroid clonotypes (frequency above 0.001) were also detected in blood, a finding suggesting that blood repertoires may reflect thyroid immune responses. Sample size was not statistically predetermined, and investigators were not blinded to group allocation. In cross-validation, a model built on a 13 V-J signature told ophthalmopathy apart from stable hyperthyroidism with 85% to 90% sensitivity and approximately 84% specificity, and in testing the same model reached 80%/75%. In validation, the model predicted progression to ophthalmopathy a median of about 6.5 months before onset, with around 70% sensitivity and 72.22% specificity.

Amplification of TCR beta CDR3 regions was carried out from RNA transcripts. A first-round RT-PCR of the TCR CDR3 used the HTBI primer set with the Qiagen OneStep RT-PCR kit. The libraries were constructed in a second round of multiplex PCR and then size-selected and purified. Paired-end sequencing of the libraries was performed with 100 bp reads on an Illumina HiSeq2000. On the authors' methods: SOAPnuke was used to process the raw data, with reads discarded if the reads contained adapters or uncalled bases, had a mean Phred below 15, or lacked an exact constant-primer or identifier match. COPE v1.2.5 was used to merge high-quality paired reads, and clonotypes were defined as unique nucleotide sequences. Clonotypes were aligned to IMGT TRBV, TRBD and TRBJ reference segments using MiTCR v1.1. Only V-J combinations with frequency above 0.0001, covering approximately 99% of repertoires, were analysed. A TCS score was defined as the ratio of F50 (clonal expansion) to E x V (chaos), with BLOSUM62-based TCRdist applied between CDR3 peptides within each V-J. Welch's t-statistics and random forest reduced around 520 V-J features to 13, which were used in a naive Bayes classifier (R e1071). Using fastp trimming at Q25 and MiXCR clonotype assembly, TCRdb reanalyzed the public sequencing data and kept in-frame beta chains. Under each unique CDR3 protein, matching rows form one entry showing the most common genes and DNA. Here the V and J calls rest on TCRdb's processing, not on the authors' analysis. Across this sample there are approximately 150,000 distinct CDR3 sequences, with roughly 10% seen only once. Less than 25% of the sample lies in the top ten.

This clonotype was seen a few times. The clone's antigen remains unknown. It has no much larger one-base neighbor in the sample; base qualities were not kept. Hyperthyroidism patients were aged 18 to 65 years and newly diagnosed, with disease duration of less than 2 months. Exclusion was applied to patients with uncontrolled infections, other autoimmune diseases, pregnancy or lactation. Diagnoses were established on the basis of clinical symptoms, serum thyroxine and TRAb, thyroid ultrasound, and orbital computed tomography. Blood from progressor patients was drawn when they were first diagnosed with hyperthyroidism, before any ophthalmopathy symptoms appeared. PBMCs were separated from 10 ml of fresh peripheral blood using Ficoll-Paque density gradient centrifugation. Patients classed as progressors first received a Graves' hyperthyroidism diagnosis and then went on to develop ophthalmopathy during follow-up. Total RNA was extracted with Trizol reagent, and quality was checked on an Agilent 2100 Bioanalyzer.

V is clipped by 4 bases and J by 1 base, and the sequence between their germline boundaries is 10 bases long. The germline V gene encodes CDR1 SGHAT and CDR2 FQNNGV. There are 14 amino acids in the CDR3, from cysteine to phenylalanine inclusive. The CDR3 DNA has 42 bases and is translated from base 1. This TCR came from a woman under 30 with Graves' hyperthyroidism that later progressed to Graves' ophthalmopathy. Sequenced: blood. The chain employs TRBV11-2 and TRBJ1-1; TRBD1 is a possible D gene, resting on 6 matching bases. The DNA reads TGTGCCAGCAGCTCCCTACAGGGGAACACTGAAGCTTTCTTT. Its amino acids are CASSSLQGNTEAFF.